The clone carrying this T cell receptor (beta chain) was seen a handful of times. No antigen is known for it. This entry belongs to a study of blood T cells in healthy people across ages. The second PCR ran roughly 6 to 11 cycles with a sample-barcoded 5' primer and J-beta primers. TCRdb re-called the 5' RACE reads with MiXCR, one entry per CDR3 protein. Here the sample spans fewer than 700,000 distinct CDR3 sequences, around 50% being singletons. Study outcomes and limitations: The recorded TCR beta diversity per million T cells decreased in a roughly linear manner with age. In long-lived donors, naive CD4+ cell counts and diversity exceeded those of aged donors.

J was trimmed by 7 bases and V by 1 base; bases with no gene match: 3. The CDR3 totals 13 residues. This clonotype was obtained from a man older than 75 in good health. This sequence joins TRBV12-3 or TRBV12-4 and TRBJ1-2, with 7 bases lining up with TRBD1. Sequencing used blood. The DNA for the CDR3 is TGTGCCAGCAGTTTAGAGGGGGCCGGTGGCTACACCTTC. Translation: CASSLEGAGGYTF.